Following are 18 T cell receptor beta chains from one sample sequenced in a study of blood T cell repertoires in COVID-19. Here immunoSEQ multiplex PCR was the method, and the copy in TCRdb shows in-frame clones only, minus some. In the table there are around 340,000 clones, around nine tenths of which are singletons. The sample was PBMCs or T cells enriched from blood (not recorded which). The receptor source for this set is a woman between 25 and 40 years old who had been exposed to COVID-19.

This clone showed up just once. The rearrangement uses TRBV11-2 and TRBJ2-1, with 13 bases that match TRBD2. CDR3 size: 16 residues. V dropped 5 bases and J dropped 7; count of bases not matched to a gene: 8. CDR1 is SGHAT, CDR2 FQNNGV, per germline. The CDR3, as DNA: TGTGCCAGCAGCCCACTAGCGGGAGGGCCGGGTAATGAGCAGTTCTTC. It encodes CASSPLAGGPGNEQFF.

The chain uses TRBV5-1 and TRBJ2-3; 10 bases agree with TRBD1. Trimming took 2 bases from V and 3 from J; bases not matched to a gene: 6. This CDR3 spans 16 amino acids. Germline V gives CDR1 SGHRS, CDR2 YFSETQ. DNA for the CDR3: TGCGCCAGCAGCTTTTGGGGGACAGGGGTGACAGATACGCAGTATTTT. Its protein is CASSFWGTGVTDTQYF.

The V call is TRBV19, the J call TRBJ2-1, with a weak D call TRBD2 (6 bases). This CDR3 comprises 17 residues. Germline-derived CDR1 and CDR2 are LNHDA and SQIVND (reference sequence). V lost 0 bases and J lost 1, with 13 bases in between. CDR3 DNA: TGTGCCAGTAGTATAGATGGCGGAGGGGCTTCCTACAATGAGCAGTTCTTC. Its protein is CASSIDGGGASYNEQFF. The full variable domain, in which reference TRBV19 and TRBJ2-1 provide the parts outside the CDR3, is DGGITQSPKYLFRKEGQNVTLSCEQNLNHDAMYWYRQDPGQGLRLIYYSQIVNDFQKGDIAEGYSVSREKKESFPLTVTSAQKNPTAFYLCASSIDGGGASYNEQFFGPGTRLTVL.

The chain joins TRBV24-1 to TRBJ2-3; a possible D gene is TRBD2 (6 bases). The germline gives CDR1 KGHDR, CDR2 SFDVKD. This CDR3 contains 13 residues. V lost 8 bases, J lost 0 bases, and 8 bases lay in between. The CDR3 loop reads CATKGLSTDTQYF. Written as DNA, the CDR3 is TGTGCCACCAAGGGACTTAGCACAGATACGCAGTATTTT.

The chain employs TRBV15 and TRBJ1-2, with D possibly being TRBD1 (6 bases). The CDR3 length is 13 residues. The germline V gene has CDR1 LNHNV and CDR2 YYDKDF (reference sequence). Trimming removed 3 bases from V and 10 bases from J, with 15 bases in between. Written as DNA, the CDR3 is TGTGCCACCAGCAGGGAGACAGGAGGAGTCTACACCTTC. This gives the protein CATSRETGGVYTF.

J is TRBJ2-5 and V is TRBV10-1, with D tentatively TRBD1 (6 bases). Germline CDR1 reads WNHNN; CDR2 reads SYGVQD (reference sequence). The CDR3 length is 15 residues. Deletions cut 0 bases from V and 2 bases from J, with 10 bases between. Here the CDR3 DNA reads TGCGCCAGCAGTGAGTCGAGGGGGTCTCAAGAGACCCAGTACTTC. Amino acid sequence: CASSESRGSQETQYF.

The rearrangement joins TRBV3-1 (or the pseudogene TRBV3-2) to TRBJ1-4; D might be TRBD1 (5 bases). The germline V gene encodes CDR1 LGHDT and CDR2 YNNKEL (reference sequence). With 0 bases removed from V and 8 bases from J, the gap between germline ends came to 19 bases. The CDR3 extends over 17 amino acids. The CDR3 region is CASSQDVRVGAGEKLFF. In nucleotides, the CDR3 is TGTGCCAGCAGCCAAGATGTGCGGGTTGGGGCGGGGGAAAAACTGTTTTTT.

The CDR3 DNA sequence: TGTGCCAGCAGTGAACAGACAAATGAAAAACTGTTTTTT. Protein: CASSEQTNEKLFF. V and J are TRBV2 and TRBJ1-4; D unresolved. V was shortened by 2 bases and J by 5 bases, with 6 bases between the two germline ends. This CDR3 contains 13 residues. The germline CDR1 and CDR2 sequences are SNHLY and FYNNEI.

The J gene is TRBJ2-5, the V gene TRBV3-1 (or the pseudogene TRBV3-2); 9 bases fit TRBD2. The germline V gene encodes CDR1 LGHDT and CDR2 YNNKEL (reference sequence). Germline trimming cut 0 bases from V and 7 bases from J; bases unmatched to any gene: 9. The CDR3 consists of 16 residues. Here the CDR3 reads CASSQDLGGRAGTQYF. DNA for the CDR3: TGTGCCAGCAGCCAAGACCTAGGCGGGAGGGCCGGGACCCAGTACTTC.

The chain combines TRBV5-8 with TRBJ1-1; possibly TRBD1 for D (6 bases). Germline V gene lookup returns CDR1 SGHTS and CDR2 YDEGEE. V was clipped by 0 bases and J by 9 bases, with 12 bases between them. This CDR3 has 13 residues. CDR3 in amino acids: CASSLAGTPKAFF. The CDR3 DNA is TGTGCCAGCAGCTTGGCCGGGACACCTAAAGCTTTCTTT.

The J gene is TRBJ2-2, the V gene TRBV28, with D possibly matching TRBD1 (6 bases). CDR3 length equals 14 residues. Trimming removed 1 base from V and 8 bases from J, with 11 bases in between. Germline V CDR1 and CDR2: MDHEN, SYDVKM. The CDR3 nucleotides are TGTGCCAGCAGTTTATATGGGGGCAGGGGGGAGCTGTTTTTT. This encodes CASSLYGGRGELFF.

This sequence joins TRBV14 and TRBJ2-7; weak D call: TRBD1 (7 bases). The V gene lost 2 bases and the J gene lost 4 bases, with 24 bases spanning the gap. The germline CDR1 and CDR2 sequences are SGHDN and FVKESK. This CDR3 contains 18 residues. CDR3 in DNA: TGTGCCAGCAGCCAACTGACAGGGTTAACGGGAGTCGGTTACGAGCAGTACTTC. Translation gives CASSQLTGLTGVGYEQYF.

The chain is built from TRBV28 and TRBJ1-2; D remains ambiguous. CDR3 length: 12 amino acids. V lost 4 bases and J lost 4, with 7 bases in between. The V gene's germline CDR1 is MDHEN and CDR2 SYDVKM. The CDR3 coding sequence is TGTGCCAGCAGTTCTATCGCCTATGGCTACACCTTC. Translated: CASSSIAYGYTF.

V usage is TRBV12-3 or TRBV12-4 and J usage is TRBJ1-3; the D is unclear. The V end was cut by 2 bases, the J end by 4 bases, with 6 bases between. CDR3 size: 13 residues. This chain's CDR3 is CASSLSGGNTIYF. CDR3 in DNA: TGTGCCAGCAGTTTATCGGGGGGAAACACCATATATTTT.

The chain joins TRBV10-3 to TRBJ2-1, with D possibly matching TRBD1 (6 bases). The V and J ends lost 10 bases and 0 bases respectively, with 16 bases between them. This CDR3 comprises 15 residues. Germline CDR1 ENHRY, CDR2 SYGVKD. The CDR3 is CATVQGRSSYNEQFF. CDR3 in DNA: TGTGCCACCGTGCAGGGGCGAAGCTCCTACAATGAGCAGTTCTTC.

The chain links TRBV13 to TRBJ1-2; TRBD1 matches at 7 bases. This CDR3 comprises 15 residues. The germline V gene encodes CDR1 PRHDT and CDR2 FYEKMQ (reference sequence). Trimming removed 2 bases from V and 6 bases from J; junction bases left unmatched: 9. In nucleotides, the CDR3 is TGTGCCAGCAGCTTAAGATTCCAGGGGGAGCATGGCTACACCTTC. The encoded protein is CASSLRFQGEHGYTF.

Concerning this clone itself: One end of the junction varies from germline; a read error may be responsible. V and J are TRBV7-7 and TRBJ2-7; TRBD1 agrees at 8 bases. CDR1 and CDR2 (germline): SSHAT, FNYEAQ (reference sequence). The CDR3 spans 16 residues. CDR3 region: CASSLDPGQEPYEQYF. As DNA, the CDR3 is TGTGCTAGCAGCTTAGACCCGGGACAGGAACCCTACGAGCAGTACTTC. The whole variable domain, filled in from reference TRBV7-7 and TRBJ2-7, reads GAGVSQSPRYKVTKRGQDVTLRCDPISSHATLYWYQQALGQGPEFLTYFNYEAQPDKSGLPSDRFSAERPEGSISTLTIQRTEQRDSAMYRCASSLDPGQEPYEQYFGPGTRLTVT.

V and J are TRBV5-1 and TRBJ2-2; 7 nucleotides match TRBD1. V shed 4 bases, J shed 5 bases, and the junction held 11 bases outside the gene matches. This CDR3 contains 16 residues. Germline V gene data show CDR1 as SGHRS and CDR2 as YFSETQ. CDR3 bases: TGCGCCAGCAGCCGTGGCGCAGGGGGTAGAACCGGGGAGCTGTTTTTT. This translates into CASSRGAGGRTGELFF.